The 22 T cell receptor beta chains below were found in one sample sequenced in a study of Graves' ophthalmopathy and Graves' hyperthyroidism. Amplification targeted the TCR beta CDR3 regions, with RNA transcripts as the source material. HTBI-primed first-round RT-PCR preceded second-round multiplex PCR. Using its own MiXCR run on the multiplex PCR reads, TCRdb lists one record per CDR3 protein. Among fewer than 350,000 distinct CDR3 sequences, 15% to 20% were seen once, and the ten largest hold more than 9%. The sample was peripheral blood. These receptors all stem from an adult man with Graves' ophthalmopathy.

This clonotype was found many times. This CDR3 reads CASSSLTGVADTEAFF. The CDR3 DNA follows: TGTGCCAGCAGTTCGCTGACAGGGGTGGCGGACACTGAAGCTTTCTTT. The gene calls are TRBV27 and TRBJ1-1, with 8 bases fitting TRBD1. The CDR3 is 16 residues long. Germline assignment: CDR1 MNHEY and CDR2 SMNVEV (reference sequence). Trimming took 4 bases from V and 3 from J; bases not matched to a gene: 10.

In this sample, this clonotype turned up many times. The genes are TRBV28 and TRBJ1-2; TRBD1 agrees at 7 bases. Germline CDR1 and CDR2: MDHEN and SYDVKM. The CDR3 sequence is 14 residues long. J gave up 3 bases and V 2 bases, and 3 bases lay outside the gene matches. CDR3 loop: CASSLKGQYYGYTF. CDR3 DNA sequence: TGTGCCAGCAGTTTAAAGGGACAGTACTATGGCTACACCTTC.

Many counts were recorded for this clonotype. V gene TRBV28 combines with J gene TRBJ2-7, with 11 bases matching TRBD2. J was trimmed by 0 bases and V by 5 bases; bases with no gene match: 6. The germline V gene encodes CDR1 MDHEN and CDR2 SYDVKM. There are 16 residues in the CDR3. The DNA for the CDR3 is TGTGCCAGCAGTCCGGGACTAGCGGCTTACTCCTACGAGCAGTACTTC. Amino acid sequence: CASSPGLAAYSYEQYF.

This clonotype was seen many times. The chain joins TRBV7-2 to TRBJ2-5; TRBD1 might be the D (6 bases). This CDR3 is built from 14 residues. The germline V gene has CDR1 SGHTA and CDR2 FQGNSA. V was shortened by 5 bases and J by 5 bases, with 15 bases between the two germline ends. The CDR3 here is CASSPPGARETQYF. CDR3 DNA: TGTGCCAGCAGCCCCCCAGGGGCGAGGGAGACCCAGTACTTC.

This clonotype has ten or more counts. The chain employs TRBV13 and TRBJ1-6, with TRBD1 matching over 9 bases. The CDR3 is made up of 14 amino acids. The trim removed 5 bases at V and 9 bases at J, leaving 5 bases unmatched. Germline V gene data show CDR1 as PRHDT and CDR2 as FYEKMQ (reference sequence). DNA of the CDR3: TGTGCCAGCAGCCACCGGGACAGGGCTTCACCCCTCCACTTT. Translated, it gives CASSHRDRASPLHF.

The J gene is TRBJ1-6, the V gene TRBV20-1; D perhaps matches TRBD1 (6 bases). Trimming removed 2 bases from V and 12 bases from J, with 20 bases in between. The germline V gene has CDR1 DFQATT and CDR2 SNEGSKA (reference sequence). CDR3 length: 15 amino acids. CDR3 amino acids: CSARLVTGAVRPLHF. The DNA of the CDR3 is TGCAGTGCTAGACTGGTGACAGGAGCGGTTCGACCCCTCCACTTT.

This clonotype was recorded at least ten times. Because the CDR3 is missing its conserved closing phenylalanine or tryptophan, this is likely a read error. This chain connects TRBV20-1 to TRBJ1-1; no clear D gene. CDR3 length: 12 residues. The germline V gene encodes CDR1 DFQATT and CDR2 SNEGSKA (reference sequence). The V gene lost 6 bases and the J gene lost 4 bases, with 12 bases spanning the gap. The CDR3 DNA follows: TGCAGTGCCCTACCCGTAATCACTGAAGCTTTCTCT. Amino acids: CSALPVITEAFS.

This clonotype came up many times. The V gene is TRBV12-3 or TRBV12-4, the J gene TRBJ1-2; 7 positions match TRBD1. Losses at the gene ends were 5 bases for V and 4 bases for J; bases not matched to a gene: 4. This CDR3 has 13 amino acids. The CDR3 DNA sequence: TGTGCCAGCAGTCGGGGACAGAGCTATGGCTACACCTTC. Translating gives CASSRGQSYGYTF.

This chain connects TRBV6-5 to TRBJ2-2, with D perhaps matching TRBD1 (6 bases). CDR3 length: 15 amino acids. The V end lost 3 bases, the J end lost 8 bases, and 16 bases lay between the germline ends. Germline V lookup: CDR1 MNHEY, CDR2 SVGAGI. CDR3 sequence reads: CASSYRGQTPGELFF. In nucleotides, the CDR3 is TGTGCCAGCAGTTATCGAGGACAGACTCCGGGGGAGCTGTTTTTT.

Ten or more counts support this clonotype. This chain uses TRBV4-3 with TRBJ2-5; D unclear. In germline, CDR1 is LGHNA, CDR2 YSLEER. Trimming cost V 0 bases and J 3 bases, with 11 bases left between them. The CDR3 loop spans 15 amino acids. CDR3: CASSQDLGPEETQYF. Written as DNA, the CDR3 is TGCGCCAGCAGCCAAGATCTTGGGCCCGAAGAGACCCAGTACTTC.

The sample holds many counts of this clonotype. The V gene is TRBV15, the J gene TRBJ1-2; 8 bases fit TRBD1. Germline CDR1 is LNHNV and CDR2 is YYDKDF (reference sequence). The CDR3 totals 13 residues. Trimming took 9 bases from V and 7 from J; bases not matched to a gene: 10. The CDR3 DNA reads TGTGCCACGAGGGGCACAGGGGGTAGTGGCTACACCTTC. Its protein product is CATRGTGGSGYTF.

This clonotype has at least ten counts. This chain joins TRBV9 and TRBJ1-2; TRBD1 might be the D (5 bases). The germline gives CDR1 SGDLS, CDR2 YYNGEE. This CDR3 is built from 14 residues. Trimming pared 0 bases from V and 3 bases from J, leaving 9 bases between. This chain's CDR3 is CASSVGPRDYGYTF. The CDR3 nucleotides read TGTGCCAGCAGCGTAGGCCCCAGGGACTATGGCTACACCTTC.

This clonotype was seen repeatedly, ten times or more. The rearrangement joins TRBV6-2 or TRBV6-3 to TRBJ2-7; a weak D match, TRBD2 (6 bases). CDR1 and CDR2 from the germline V gene are MNHEY and SVGEGT. This CDR3 spans 15 amino acids. V lost 7 bases, J lost 2 bases, and 18 bases lay in between. CDR3 coding DNA: TGTGCCAGCACCCACCACGGACGGGGGACCTACGAGCAGTACTTC. Translated: CASTHHGRGTYEQYF.

In this sample, this clonotype turned up many times. The genes are TRBV29-1 and TRBJ2-7; the match to TRBD1 covers 9 bases. The CDR3 loop spans 14 amino acids. Germline V gene sequence: CDR1 SQVTM, CDR2 ANQGSEA. V lost 6 bases and J lost 5; bases outside the gene matches: 11. In DNA form, the CDR3 reads TGCAGCGTAGATACAGGGGGCCAAATGGACGAGCAGTACTTC. Protein sequence: CSVDTGGQMDEQYF.

This clonotype was seen many times. The chain employs TRBV11-2 and TRBJ2-7; D call uncertain. This CDR3 spans 16 amino acids. CDR1 and CDR2 (germline): SGHAT, FQNNGV. V was cut by 0 bases and J by 1 base, with 13 bases left in between. CDR3 loop: CASSLDAGTLSYEQYF. DNA of the CDR3: TGTGCCAGCAGCTTAGATGCAGGTACACTATCCTACGAGCAGTACTTC.

This clonotype was detected ten times or more. V is TRBV30 and J is TRBJ1-5; D gene unclear. The CDR3 has 13 residues. Per germline, CDR1 GTSNPN and CDR2 SVGIG (reference sequence). Between the trimmed V and J ends, which lost 3 bases and 5 bases, there was a span of 11 bases. This chain's CDR3 is CAWRPGWDQPQHF. DNA of the CDR3: TGTGCCTGGAGGCCGGGCTGGGATCAGCCCCAGCATTTT.

This clonotype was observed many times. The CDR3 protein is CASTLEEGRLGYGYTF. The CDR3 bases are TGTGCCAGCACTTTGGAAGAGGGAAGACTCGGCTATGGCTACACCTTC. This chain links TRBV9 with TRBJ1-2, with no clear D. CDR3 size: 16 residues. Germline-derived CDR1 and CDR2 are SGDLS and YYNGEE. Trimming stripped 6 bases from V and 4 bases from J, with 22 bases between.

This clonotype was seen many times. The rearrangement joins TRBV7-2 to TRBJ2-4; perhaps TRBD2 as D (6 bases). CDR1 SGHTA and CDR2 FQGNSA come from the germline V gene. This CDR3 contains 15 residues. Between the trimmed V and J ends, which lost 5 bases and 8 bases, there was a span of 19 bases. CDR3 nucleotide sequence: TGTGCCAGCAGCCCTTCAGGAGGGTTGGGAGACATTCAGTACTTC. Amino acid sequence: CASSPSGGLGDIQYF.

There are many counts of this clonotype. The chain links TRBV12-5 to TRBJ2-7, with 11 bases lining up with TRBD2. This CDR3 contains 13 residues. Germline CDR1 reads LGHNT; CDR2 reads FRNRAP. Germline trimming cut 6 bases from V and 3 bases from J; bases unmatched to any gene: 1. The CDR3 spells CASGGTSGYEQYF. The CDR3 DNA reads TGTGCTAGTGGAGGGACTAGCGGCTACGAGCAGTACTTC.

The sample holds many counts of this clonotype. The V call is TRBV6-1, the J call TRBJ2-5; D is possibly TRBD1 (5 bases). The CDR3 consists of 15 residues. V was shortened by 4 bases and J by 2 bases, with 14 bases between the two germline ends. Germline V CDR1 and CDR2: MNHNS, SASEGT. The CDR3 loop reads CASSVILTGQETQYF. The CDR3 bases are TGTGCCAGCAGTGTGATACTAACAGGACAAGAGACCCAGTACTTC.

In its sample, this clonotype was seen many times. The V and J genes are TRBV6-4 and TRBJ2-2; 15 bases map to TRBD2. The trim removed 5 bases at V and 2 bases at J, leaving 9 bases unmatched. CDR1 and CDR2 (germline): MRHNA, SNTAGT. The CDR3 has 19 residues. The CDR3 region has the DNA TGTGCCAGCAGTAGTCAGCCGGGACTAGCGGGAGGAAACACCGGGGAGCTGTTTTTT. Encoded protein: CASSSQPGLAGGNTGELFF.

In its sample, this clonotype was seen many times. This rearrangement joins TRBV20-1 to TRBJ2-7; 10 bases are shared with TRBD2. With V trimmed by 6 bases and J by 2 bases, 7 bases remained unmatched. Germline CDR1 is DFQATT and CDR2 is SNEGSKA (reference sequence). The CDR3 consists of 14 residues. In DNA form, the CDR3 reads TGCAGTGCGCAACTAGCGGGGAGGGCCTACGAGCAGTACTTC. Amino acids: CSAQLAGRAYEQYF.